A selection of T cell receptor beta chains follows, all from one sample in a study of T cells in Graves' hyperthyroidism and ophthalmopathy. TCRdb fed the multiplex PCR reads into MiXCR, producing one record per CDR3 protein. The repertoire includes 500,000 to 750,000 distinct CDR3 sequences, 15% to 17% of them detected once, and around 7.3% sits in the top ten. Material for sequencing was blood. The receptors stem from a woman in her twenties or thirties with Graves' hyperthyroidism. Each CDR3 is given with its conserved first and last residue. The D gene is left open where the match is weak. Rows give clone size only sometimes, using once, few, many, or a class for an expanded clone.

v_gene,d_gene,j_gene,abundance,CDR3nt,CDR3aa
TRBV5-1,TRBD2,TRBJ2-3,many,TGCGCCAGCAGCTTCCTCATAGCGGGAGGAGGCACAGATACGCAGTATTTT,CASSFLIAGGGTDTQYF
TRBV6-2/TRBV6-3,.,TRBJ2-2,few,TGTGCCAGCAGTTACAAGGCTACGGGGCTGGGCACCGGGGAGCTGTTTTTT,CASSYKATGLGTGELFF
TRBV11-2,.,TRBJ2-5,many,TGTGCCAGCAGCGCCCTAGAGCAGGCAATGTGGACCCAGTACTTC,CASSALEQAMWTQYF
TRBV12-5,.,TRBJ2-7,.,TGTGCTAGTGGTTCCCAATTCTACGAGCAGTACTTC,CASGSQFYEQYF
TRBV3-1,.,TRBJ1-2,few,TGTGCCAGCAGCCAAGCATTTCCGGGCCAGGGCTACACCTTC,CASSQAFPGQGYTF
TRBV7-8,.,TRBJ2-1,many,TGTGCCAGCAGCACACTGACTAGGGGGGATGAGCAGTTCTTC,CASSTLTRGDEQFF
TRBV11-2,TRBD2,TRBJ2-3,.,TGTGCCAGCAGCTATAGCGGGAGGCATGTAGATACGCAGTATTTT,CASSYSGRHVDTQYF
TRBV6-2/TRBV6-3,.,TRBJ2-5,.,TGTGCCAGCAGTCAAGACGCAGAGACCCAGTACTTC,CASSQDAETQYF
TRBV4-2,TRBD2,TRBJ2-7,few,TGTGCCAGCAGCCAAGATGAGCCAGCGGGGCGCTACGAGCAGTACTTC,CASSQDEPAGRYEQYF
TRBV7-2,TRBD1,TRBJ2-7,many,TGTGCCAGCAGCTTAACCCCGGACAGGGTGTCCTACGAGCAGTACTTC,CASSLTPDRVSYEQYF
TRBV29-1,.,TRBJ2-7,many,TGCAGCGTTGACGTCAGCGGAAACTACGAGCAGTACTTC,CSVDVSGNYEQYF
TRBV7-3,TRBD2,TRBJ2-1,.,TGTGCCAGCAGCCCCGAAGGGCGGCTAGCGGGAGGGTATACGGACAATGAGCAGTTCTTC,CASSPEGRLAGGYTDNEQFF
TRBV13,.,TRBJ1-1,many,TGTGCCAGCAGCTTCCCCGTGGGGAAGAACACTGAAGCTTTCTTT,CASSFPVGKNTEAFF
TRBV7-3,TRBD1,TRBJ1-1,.,TGTGCCAGCTCACCAGCGCGGGTCGGGACAGGGGGTAGGAGAGCTCGCACTGAAGCTTTCTTT,CASSPARVGTGGRRARTEAFF
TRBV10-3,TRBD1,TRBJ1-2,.,TGTGCCATCAGTGAGAGGGACAGATTCGGTGGCTACACCTTC,CAISERDRFGGYTF
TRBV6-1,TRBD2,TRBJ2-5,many,TGTGCCAGCAGTCCTAAGCTAGCGGGGCAAGAGACCCAGTACTTC,CASSPKLAGQETQYF
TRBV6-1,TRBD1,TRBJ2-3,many,TGTGCCACCACGACAGGGGGCGGCGTGACAGATACGCAGTATTTT,CATTTGGGVTDTQYF
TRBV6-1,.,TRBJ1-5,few,TGTGCCAGCAGTCTCGGCGGGGGGGTGAGTCAGCCCCAGCATTTT,CASSLGGGVSQPQHF
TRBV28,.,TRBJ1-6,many,TGTGCCAGCAGTTCGGCAGGGCTCCATTCGGGGGGATCACCCCTCCACTTT,CASSSAGLHSGGSPLHF
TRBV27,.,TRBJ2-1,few,TGTGCCAGCAGTACCGGGCATCGGCCCTACAATGAGCAGTTCTTC,CASSTGHRPYNEQFF
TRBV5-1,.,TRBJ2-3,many,TGCGCCAGCAGCTTTGATCACCCCACAGATACGCAGTATTTT,CASSFDHPTDTQYF
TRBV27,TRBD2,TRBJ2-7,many,TGTGCCAGCAGCTGGGCCACTAGCGGGAACTCCTACGAGCAGTACTTC,CASSWATSGNSYEQYF
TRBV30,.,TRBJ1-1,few,TGTGCCTGGAGTGGCCGATATACCGACAGAAAACCAGATCGGTCAGCTTTCTTT,CAWSGRYTDRKPDRSAFF
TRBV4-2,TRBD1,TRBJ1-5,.,TGTGCCAGCAGCCCCACAGGGGTCAATAATCAGCCCCAGCATTTT,CASSPTGVNNQPQHF
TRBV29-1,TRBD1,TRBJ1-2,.,TGCAGCGTTGAGGTTGACAGGGTGTATGGCTACACCTTC,CSVEVDRVYGYTF
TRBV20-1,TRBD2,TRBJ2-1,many,TGCAGTGCTCCTCGACCACTAGCGTACTCCTACAATGAGCAGTTCTTC,CSAPRPLAYSYNEQFF
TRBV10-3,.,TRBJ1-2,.,TGTGCCATCAGTCCCGGGACTCCTAACTATGGCTACACCTTC,CAISPGTPNYGYTF
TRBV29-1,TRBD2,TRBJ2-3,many,TGCAGCGTTGGGGCTAGCGGGAGTTCGGCAGATACGCAGTATTTT,CSVGASGSSADTQYF
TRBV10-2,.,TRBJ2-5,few,TGCGCCAGCAGTGAACAGGCCGAAGAGACCCAGTACTTC,CASSEQAEETQYF
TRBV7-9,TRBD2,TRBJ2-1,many,TGTGCCAGCAGGTACCGGACTAGCGGGAGGACCTACAATGAGCAGTTCTTC,CASRYRTSGRTYNEQFF
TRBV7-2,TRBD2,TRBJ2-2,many,TGTGCCAGCAGTAGACTAGCGGGTAACACCGGGGAGCTGTTTTTT,CASSRLAGNTGELFF
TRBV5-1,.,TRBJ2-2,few,TGCGCCAGCAGCTTGGTCCGAGCGAACACCGGGGAGCTGTTTTTT,CASSLVRANTGELFF
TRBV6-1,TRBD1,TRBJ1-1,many,TGTGCCAGCAGTGCACTGACAGGGGTTAACACTGAAGCTTTCTTT,CASSALTGVNTEAFF